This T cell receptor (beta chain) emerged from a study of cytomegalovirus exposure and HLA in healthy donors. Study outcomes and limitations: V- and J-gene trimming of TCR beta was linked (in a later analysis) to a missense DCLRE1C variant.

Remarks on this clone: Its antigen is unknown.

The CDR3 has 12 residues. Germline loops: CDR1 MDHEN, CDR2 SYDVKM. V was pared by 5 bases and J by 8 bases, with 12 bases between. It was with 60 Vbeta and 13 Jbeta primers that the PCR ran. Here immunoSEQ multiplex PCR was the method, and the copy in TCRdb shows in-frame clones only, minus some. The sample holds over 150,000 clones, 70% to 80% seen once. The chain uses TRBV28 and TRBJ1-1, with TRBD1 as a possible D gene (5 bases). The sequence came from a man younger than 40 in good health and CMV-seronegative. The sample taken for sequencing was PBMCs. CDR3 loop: CASSVQETEAFF. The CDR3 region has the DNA TGTGCCAGCAGTGTACAGGAGACAGAAGCTTTCTTT.